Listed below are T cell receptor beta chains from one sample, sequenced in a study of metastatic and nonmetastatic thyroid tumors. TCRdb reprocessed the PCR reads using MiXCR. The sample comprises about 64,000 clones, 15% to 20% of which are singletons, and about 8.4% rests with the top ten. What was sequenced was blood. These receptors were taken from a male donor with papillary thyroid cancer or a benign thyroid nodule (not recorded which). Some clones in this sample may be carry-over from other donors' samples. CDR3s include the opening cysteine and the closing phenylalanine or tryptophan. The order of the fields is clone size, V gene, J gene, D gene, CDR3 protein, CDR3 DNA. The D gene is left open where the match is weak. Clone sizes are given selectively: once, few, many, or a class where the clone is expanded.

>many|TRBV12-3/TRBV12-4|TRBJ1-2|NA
CASSLAAGHGYTF
TGTGCCAGCAGTTTAGCCGCGGGGCACGGCTACACCTTC
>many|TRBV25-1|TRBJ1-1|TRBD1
CASTPDRGIPNTEAFF
TGTGCCAGCACCCCGGACAGGGGAATACCGAACACTGAAGCTTTCTTT
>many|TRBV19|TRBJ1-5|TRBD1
CASSIEGAGDQPQHF
TGTGCCAGTAGTATTGAGGGGGCAGGAGATCAGCCCCAGCATTTT
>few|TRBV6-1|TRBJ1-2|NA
CASSPSGQLRGYTF
TGTGCCAGCAGTCCTTCAGGCCAACTTCGGGGCTACACCTTC
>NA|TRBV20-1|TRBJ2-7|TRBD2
CSASSSGYSYEQYF
TGCAGTGCTAGCTCTAGCGGTTACTCCTACGAGCAGTACTTC
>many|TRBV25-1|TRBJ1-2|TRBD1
CASSGQGRNYGYTF
TGTGCCAGCAGTGGACAGGGCCGTAACTATGGCTACACCTTC
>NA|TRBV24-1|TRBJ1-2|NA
CATSDGGTDQKDVGYTF
TGTGCCACCAGTGATGGCGGGACTGACCAAAAAGACGTTGGCTACACATTC
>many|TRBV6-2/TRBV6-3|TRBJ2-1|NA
CASSYARNEQFF
TGTGCCAGCAGTTACGCCCGCAATGAGCAGTTCTTC
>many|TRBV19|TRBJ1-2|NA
CASSRDALGRGYGYTF
TGTGCCAGTAGTCGGGACGCTCTCGGTAGAGGCTATGGCTACACCTTC
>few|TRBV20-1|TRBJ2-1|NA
CSARDRGGHRPDKNNEQFF
TGCAGTGCTAGAGATAGGGGGGGTCATAGACCAGATAAAAACAATGAGCAGTTCTTC
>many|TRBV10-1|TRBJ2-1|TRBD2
CANSGTSGNNEQFF
TGCGCCAACTCCGGGACTAGCGGAAACAATGAGCAGTTCTTC
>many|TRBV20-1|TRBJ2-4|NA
CSASPYLRGQFPKNIQYF
TGCAGTGCTAGCCCATACCTCCGGGGCCAGTTTCCCAAAAACATTCAGTACTTC
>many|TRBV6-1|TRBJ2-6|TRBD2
CASGLAGSGANVLTF
TGTGCCAGCGGACTAGCGGGCTCTGGGGCCAACGTCCTGACTTTC
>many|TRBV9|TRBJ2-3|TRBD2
CASSNSPSGGMGDTQYF
TGTGCCAGCAGCAACTCCCCTTCGGGAGGTATGGGGGATACGCAGTATTTT
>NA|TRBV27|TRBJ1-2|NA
CASIPHGLNYGYTF
TGTGCCAGCATTCCCCATGGTTTGAACTATGGCTACACCTTC
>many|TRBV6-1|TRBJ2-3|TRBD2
CASSGGTSGSDTQYF
TGTGCCAGCAGTGGCGGGACTAGCGGGAGTGATACGCAGTATTTT
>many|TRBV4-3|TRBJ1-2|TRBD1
CASSQDEGAGYGYTF
TGCGCCAGCAGCCAAGATGAGGGGGCTGGCTATGGCTACACCTTC
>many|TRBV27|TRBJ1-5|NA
CASSLGWGLGQPQHF
TGTGCCAGCAGCCTAGGGTGGGGGTTGGGGCAGCCCCAGCATTTT
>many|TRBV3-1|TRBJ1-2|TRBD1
CASSPRQGYSTF
TGTGCCAGCAGCCCCCGACAGGGGTATTCAACCTTC
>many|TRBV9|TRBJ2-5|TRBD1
CASSGQGETQYF
TGTGCCAGCAGCGGACAGGGCGAGACCCAGTACTTC
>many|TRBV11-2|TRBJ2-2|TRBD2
CASSSPGLAGGTGELFF
TGTGCCAGCAGCTCGCCGGGACTAGCGGGAGGAACCGGGGAGCTGTTTTTT
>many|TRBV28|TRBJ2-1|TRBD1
CATQTGVTTRYNEQFF
TGTGCCACTCAGACAGGGGTCACAACCCGTTACAATGAGCAGTTCTTC
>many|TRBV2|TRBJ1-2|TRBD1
CASRRQGGDNYGYTF
TGTGCCAGCAGGCGACAGGGAGGGGATAACTATGGCTACACCTTC
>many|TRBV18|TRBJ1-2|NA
CASSPPNWGDGYTF
TGTGCCAGCTCACCACCTAATTGGGGCGATGGCTACACCTTC
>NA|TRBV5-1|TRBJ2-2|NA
CASSSPRIGQNTGELFF
TGCGCCAGCAGCTCGCCGAGAATAGGTCAGAACACCGGGGAGCTGTTTTTT
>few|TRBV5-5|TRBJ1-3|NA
CASSPAGTGNTIYF
TGTGCCAGCAGCCCGGCCGGGACTGGAAACACCATATATTTT
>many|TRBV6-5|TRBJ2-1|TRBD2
CASSYLASGKENNEQFF
TGTGCCAGCAGTTACCTCGCTAGCGGGAAAGAGAACAATGAGCAGTTCTTC
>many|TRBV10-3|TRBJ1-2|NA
CAISLYQDGSDGYTF
TGTGCCATCTCGCTATACCAGGACGGTAGTGATGGCTACACCTTC
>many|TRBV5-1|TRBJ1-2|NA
CASSVGGVSYGYTF
TGCGCCAGCAGCGTGGGGGGAGTTTCCTATGGCTACACCTTC
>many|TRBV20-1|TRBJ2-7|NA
CSARVSDYEQYF
TGCAGTGCTAGAGTTTCGGACTACGAGCAGTACTTC
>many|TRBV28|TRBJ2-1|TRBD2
CASSSPTSGRGWEQFF
TGTGCCAGCAGTTCCCCGACTAGCGGGAGAGGGTGGGAGCAGTTCTTC
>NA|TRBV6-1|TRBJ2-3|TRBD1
CASSTGTATVDTQYF
TGTGCCAGCAGTACGGGGACAGCCACCGTAGATACTCAGTATTTT
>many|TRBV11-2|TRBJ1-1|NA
CASSSGLRGTTEAFF
TGTGCCAGCAGCTCAGGACTGCGGGGGACCACTGAAGCTTTCTTT
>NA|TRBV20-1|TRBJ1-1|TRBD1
CSPNRGVTEPFF
TGCAGTCCTAACAGGGGAGTCACTGAACCTTTCTTT
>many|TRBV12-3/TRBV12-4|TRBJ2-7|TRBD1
CASSSQGDHYEQYF
TGTGCCAGCAGTTCCCAGGGGGATCACTACGAGCAGTACTTC
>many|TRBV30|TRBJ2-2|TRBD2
CAWSTGLANTGELFF
TGTGCCTGGAGTACGGGACTAGCTAACACCGGGGAGCTGTTTTTT
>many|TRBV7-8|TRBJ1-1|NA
CASSTRRQGGEAFF
TGTGCCAGCAGCACCCGTCGGCAGGGCGGTGAAGCTTTCTTT
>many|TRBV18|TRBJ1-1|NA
CASSPFFGVSTSSTEAFF
TGTGCCAGCTCACCCTTTTTCGGGGTGTCCACATCCAGCACTGAAGCTTTCTTT
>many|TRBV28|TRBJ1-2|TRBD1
CASTPQGGGNYGYTF
TGTGCCAGCACCCCACAGGGGGGCGGCAACTATGGCTACACCTTC
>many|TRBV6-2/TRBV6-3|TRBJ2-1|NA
CASSYQEEYNEQFF
TGTGCCAGCAGTTACCAGGAGGAGTACAATGAGCAGTTCTTC
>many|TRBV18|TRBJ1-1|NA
CASSPGGPSNTEAFF
TGTGCCAGCTCACCCGGGGGACCCTCGAACACTGAAGCTTTCTTT
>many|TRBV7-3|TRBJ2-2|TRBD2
CASSLSGGAIGELFF
TGTGCCAGCAGCTTAAGCGGGGGGGCCATCGGGGAGCTGTTTTTT
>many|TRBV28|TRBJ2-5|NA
CASSSTSFVYF
TGTGCCAGCAGTTCAACTAGTTTTGTGTACTTC
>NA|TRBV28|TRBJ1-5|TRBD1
CASSPKTGFQPQHF
TGTGCCAGCAGTCCCAAGACAGGGTTTCAGCCCCAGCATTTT
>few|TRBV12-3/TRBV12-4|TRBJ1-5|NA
CASSLFGGSVQPQHF
TGTGCCAGCAGTTTATTTGGGGGGTCGGTTCAGCCCCAGCATTTT
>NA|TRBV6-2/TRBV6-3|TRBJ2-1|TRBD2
CASSFSGGYNEQFF
TGTGCCAGCAGTTTTAGCGGGGGTTACAATGAGCAGTTCTTC
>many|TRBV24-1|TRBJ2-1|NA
CATGETTGSSYNEQFF
TGTGCCACCGGAGAAACTACAGGGAGCTCCTACAATGAGCAGTTCTTC
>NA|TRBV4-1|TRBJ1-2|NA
CASSQYSGLYGYTF
TGCGCCAGCAGCCAGTACAGTGGGCTTTATGGCTACACCTTC